These 9 T cell receptor beta chains were sequenced from one sample in a study of shared clonotypes between healthy human individuals. The repertoire was sequenced with immunoSEQ multiplex PCR; TCRdb's copy has only in-frame clones and lacks some. The table records over 300,000 clones, roughly 84% of them present only once. The sample taken for sequencing was memory CD8+ T cells sorted from blood. Regarding subset: CD45RO+ cells pooled with CCR7-negative TemRA cells. Source of these receptors: a man between 18 and 29 years old in good health.

The genes are TRBV10-1 and TRBJ2-7; D assignment may be TRBD1 or TRBD2 (5 bases each). Germline V lookup: CDR1 WNHNN, CDR2 SYGVQD (reference sequence). V lost 6 bases and J lost 9, with 27 bases in between. This CDR3 spans 16 amino acids. The CDR3 region is CASRVLREGPELWQYF. CDR3 nucleotide sequence: TGCGCCAGCAGAGTACTCCGTGAGGGGCCTGAACTGTGGCAGTACTTC.

The chain recombines TRBV11-2 with TRBJ1-2; no clear D. This CDR3 contains 14 residues. CDR1 is SGHAT, CDR2 FQNNGV, per germline. Trimming took 1 base from V and 3 from J, leaving 9 bases between them. CDR3 protein: CASSLVVSDYGYTF. The CDR3 bases are TGTGCCAGCAGCTTAGTCGTCAGTGACTATGGCTACACCTTC.

The chain couples TRBV25-1 to TRBJ2-3; 8 nucleotides line up with TRBD1. The V gene's germline CDR1 is MGHDK and CDR2 SYGVNS. J gave up 2 bases and V 3 bases, and 10 bases lay outside the gene matches. This CDR3 is 17 amino acids long. The CDR3 reads CASSEPDRGSSTDTQYF. The DNA for the CDR3 is TGTGCCAGCAGTGAGCCCGACAGGGGTTCTTCCACAGATACGCAGTATTTT.

This clone was counted once. The V gene is TRBV7-9, the J gene TRBJ2-2; D remains ambiguous. Germline CDR1 is SEHNR and CDR2 is FQNEAQ (reference sequence). The germline V and J ends were trimmed by 5 bases and 3 bases, with 10 bases remaining between them. The CDR3 has 14 residues. CDR3 in amino acids: CASSPTLDTGELFF. The CDR3 nucleotides read TGTGCCAGCAGCCCAACATTGGACACCGGGGAGCTGTTTTTT.

The V call is TRBV5-6, the J call TRBJ1-5; D gene ambiguous. V was clipped by 1 base and J by 0 bases, with 8 bases between them. CDR1 SGHDT and CDR2 YYEEEE come from the germline V gene. This CDR3 contains 15 residues. CDR3 region: CASSLRDYSNQPQHF. The CDR3 bases are TGTGCCAGCAGCTTGCGGGATTATAGCAATCAGCCCCAGCATTTT.

V usage is TRBV7-9 and J usage is TRBJ2-7; 8 nucleotides agree with TRBD1. This CDR3 has 15 residues. Trimming took 3 bases from V and 0 from J; bases not matched to a gene: 4. Germline V gene lookup returns CDR1 SEHNR and CDR2 FQNEAQ (reference sequence). The CDR3 DNA follows: TGTGCCAGCAGCTTCGGGACAGGTCGCTCCTACGAGCAGTACTTC. It codes for CASSFGTGRSYEQYF.

The chain recombines TRBV27 with TRBJ1-1; maybe TRBD1 (5 bases). Germline V lookup: CDR1 MNHEY, CDR2 SMNVEV (reference sequence). V was shortened by 6 bases and J by 3 bases, with 11 bases between the two germline ends. The CDR3 is made up of 13 amino acids. CDR3 in amino acids: CASSGTGHTEAFF. The CDR3 DNA reads as TGTGCCAGCAGCGGGACGGGGCACACTGAAGCTTTCTTT.

This clone was detected a few times. The J gene is TRBJ2-1, the V gene TRBV30; 11 bases are shared with TRBD2. Germline-derived CDR1 and CDR2 are GTSNPN and SVGIG (reference sequence). V was clipped by 2 bases and J by 7 bases; unmatched bases: 4. The CDR3 has 14 residues. Here the CDR3 reads CAWSIAGGPNEQFF. The CDR3, as DNA: TGTGCCTGGAGTATAGCGGGGGGGCCTAATGAGCAGTTCTTC.

V and J are TRBV12-5 and TRBJ1-6; no definite D call. There are 16 residues in the CDR3. CDR1 and CDR2 from the germline V gene are LGHNT and FRNRAP. V lost 1 base and J lost 1, with 8 bases in between. This CDR3 reads CASGLARVSYNSPLHF. CDR3 in DNA: TGTGCTAGTGGTTTGGCTAGGGTGTCCTATAATTCACCCCTCCACTTT.